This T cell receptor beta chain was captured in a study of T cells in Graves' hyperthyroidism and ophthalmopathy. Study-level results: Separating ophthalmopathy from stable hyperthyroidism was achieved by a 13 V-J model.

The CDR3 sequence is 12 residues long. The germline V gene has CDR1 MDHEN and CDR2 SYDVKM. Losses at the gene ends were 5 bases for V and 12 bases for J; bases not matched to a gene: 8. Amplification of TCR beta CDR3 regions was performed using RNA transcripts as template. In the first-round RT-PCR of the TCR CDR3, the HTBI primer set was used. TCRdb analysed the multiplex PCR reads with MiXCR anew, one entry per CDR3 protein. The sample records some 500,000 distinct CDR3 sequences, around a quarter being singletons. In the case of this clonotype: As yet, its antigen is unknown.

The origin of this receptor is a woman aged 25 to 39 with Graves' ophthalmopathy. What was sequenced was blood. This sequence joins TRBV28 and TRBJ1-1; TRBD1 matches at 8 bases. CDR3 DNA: TGTGCCAGCAGTGCTGACAGGGGAAAGTCTTTCTTT. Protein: CASSADRGKSFF.